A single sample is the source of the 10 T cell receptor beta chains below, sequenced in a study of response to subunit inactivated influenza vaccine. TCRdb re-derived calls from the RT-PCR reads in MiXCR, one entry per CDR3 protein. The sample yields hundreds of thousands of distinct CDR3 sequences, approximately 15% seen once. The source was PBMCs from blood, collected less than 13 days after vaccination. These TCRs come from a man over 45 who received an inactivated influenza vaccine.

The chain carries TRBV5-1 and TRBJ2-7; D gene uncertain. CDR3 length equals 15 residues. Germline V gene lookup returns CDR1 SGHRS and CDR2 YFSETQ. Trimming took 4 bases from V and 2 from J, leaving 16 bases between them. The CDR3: CASSLPDYSTYEQYF. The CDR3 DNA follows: TGCGCCAGCAGCCTACCGGATTACTCAACCTACGAGCAGTACTTC.

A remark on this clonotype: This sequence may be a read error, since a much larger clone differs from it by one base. CDR3 nucleotide sequence: TGTGCCACCCCACCTATGCGGGACGGGAAAAACATTCAGTACTTC. Protein product: CATPPMRDGKNIQYF. The genes are TRBV15 and TRBJ2-4; D might be TRBD2 (6 bases). CDR3 length equals 15 residues. With 8 bases removed from V and 4 bases from J, the gap between germline ends came to 18 bases. Germline V gene sequence: CDR1 LNHNV, CDR2 YYDKDF (reference sequence).

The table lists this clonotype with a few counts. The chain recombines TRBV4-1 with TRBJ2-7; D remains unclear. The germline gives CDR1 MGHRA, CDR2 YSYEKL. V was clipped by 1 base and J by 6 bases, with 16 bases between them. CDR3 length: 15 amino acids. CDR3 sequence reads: CASSQVGSASSEQYF. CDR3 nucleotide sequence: TGCGCCAGCAGCCAAGTAGGCTCAGCGTCGTCCGAGCAGTACTTC.

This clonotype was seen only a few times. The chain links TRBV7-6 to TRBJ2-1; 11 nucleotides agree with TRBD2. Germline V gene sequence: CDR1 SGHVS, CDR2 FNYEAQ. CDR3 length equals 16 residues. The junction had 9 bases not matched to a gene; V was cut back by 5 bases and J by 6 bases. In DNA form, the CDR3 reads TGTGCCAGCAGCCTCTCCGGTAGCGGGGGGGTCAATGAGCAGTTCTTC. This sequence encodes CASSLSGSGGVNEQFF. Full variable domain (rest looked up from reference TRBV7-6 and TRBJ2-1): GAGVSQSPRYKVTKRGQDVALRCDPISGHVSLYWYRQALGQGPEFLTYFNYEAQQDKSGLPNDRFSAERPEGSISTLTIQRTEQRDSAMYRCASSLSGSGGVNEQFFGPGTRLTVL.

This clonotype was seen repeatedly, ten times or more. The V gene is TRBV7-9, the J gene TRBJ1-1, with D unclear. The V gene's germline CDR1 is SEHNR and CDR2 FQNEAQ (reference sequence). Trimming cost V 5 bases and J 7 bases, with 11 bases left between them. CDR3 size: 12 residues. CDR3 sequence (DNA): TGTGCCAGCAGCGATCAATACAGTGAAGCTTTCTTT. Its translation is CASSDQYSEAFF.

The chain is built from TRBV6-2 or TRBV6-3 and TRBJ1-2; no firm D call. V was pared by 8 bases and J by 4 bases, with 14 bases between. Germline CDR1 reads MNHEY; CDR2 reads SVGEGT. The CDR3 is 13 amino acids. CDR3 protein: CASRRASPYGYTF. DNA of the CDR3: TGTGCCAGCCGGCGGGCCAGCCCCTATGGCTACACCTTC.

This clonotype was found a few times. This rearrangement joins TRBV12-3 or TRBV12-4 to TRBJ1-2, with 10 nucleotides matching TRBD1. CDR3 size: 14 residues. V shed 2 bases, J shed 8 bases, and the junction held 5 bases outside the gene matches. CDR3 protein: CASSLWDRGGGYTF. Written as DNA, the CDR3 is TGTGCCAGCAGTTTATGGGACAGGGGAGGGGGCTACACCTTC.

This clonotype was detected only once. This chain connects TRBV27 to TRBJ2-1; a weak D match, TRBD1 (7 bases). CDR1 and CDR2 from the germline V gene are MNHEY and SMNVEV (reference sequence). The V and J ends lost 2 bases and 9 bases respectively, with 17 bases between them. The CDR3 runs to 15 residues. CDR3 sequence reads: CASSLRAGGKSEQFF. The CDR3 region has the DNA TGTGCCAGCAGTTTAAGAGCAGGGGGGAAAAGTGAGCAGTTCTTC.

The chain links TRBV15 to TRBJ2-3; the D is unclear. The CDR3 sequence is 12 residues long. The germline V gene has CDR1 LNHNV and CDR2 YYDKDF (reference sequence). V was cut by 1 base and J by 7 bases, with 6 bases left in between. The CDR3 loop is CATSRVGNTQYF. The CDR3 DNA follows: TGTGCCACCAGCAGAGTAGGCAATACGCAGTATTTT.

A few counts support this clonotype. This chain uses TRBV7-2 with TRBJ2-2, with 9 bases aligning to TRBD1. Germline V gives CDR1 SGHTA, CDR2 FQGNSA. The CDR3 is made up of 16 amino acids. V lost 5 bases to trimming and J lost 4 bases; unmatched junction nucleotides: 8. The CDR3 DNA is TGTGCCAGCAGCGCCGACAGGGGGACGGGCACCGGGGAGCTGTTTTTT. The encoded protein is CASSADRGTGTGELFF.